The 16 T cell receptor beta chains below were found in one sample sequenced in a study of OX40 agonist ivuxolimab in advanced cancers. Assay used: immunoSEQ multiplex PCR; TCRdb lists only in-frame clones, some missing. Among about 64,000 clones listed, about four fifths were seen once. The sample was CD4+ or CD8+ T cells sorted from blood, taken in a trial of the OX40 agonist ivuxolimab. These TCRs come from an adult with an advanced solid tumor such as melanoma, head and neck, liver or kidney cancer.

The rearrangement uses TRBV7-2 and TRBJ1-2; D uncertain. Germline lookup yields CDR1 SGHTA and CDR2 FQGNSA. V was trimmed by 4 bases and J by 10 bases, leaving 16 bases between them. CDR3 length equals 13 residues. CDR3 residues: CASSSSREDAYTF. CDR3 nucleotides: TGTGCCAGCAGCTCCAGTCGGGAGGACGCCTACACCTTC. Filled out from reference TRBV7-2 and TRBJ1-2, the complete variable domain reads GAGVSQSPSNKVTEKGKDVELRCDPISGHTALYWYRQSLGQGLEFLIYFQGNSAPDKSGLPSDRFSAERTGGSVSTLTIQRTQQEDSAVYLCASSSSREDAYTFGSGTRLTVV.

This clone has a single count. The chain carries TRBV5-1 and TRBJ2-3, with 7 nucleotides matching TRBD1. V gave up 0 bases and J gave up 6 bases; unmatched junction bases: 4. Germline values: CDR1 SGHRS, CDR2 YFSETQ. This CDR3 comprises 14 residues. The chain's CDR3 is CASSLAMTGDTQYF. CDR3 DNA sequence: TGCGCCAGCAGCTTGGCCATGACAGGGGATACGCAGTATTTT.

V and J are TRBV7-8 and TRBJ2-7; 8 nucleotides align to TRBD2. This CDR3 is 14 amino acids long. With V trimmed by 1 base and J by 2 bases, 1 base remained unmatched. Germline CDR1 reads SGHVS; CDR2 reads FQNEAQ. This CDR3 is CASSLGGLAYEQYF. The CDR3 DNA reads as TGTGCCAGCAGCTTAGGGGGACTAGCCTACGAGCAGTACTTC.

This clone has only one observation. The chain joins TRBV19 to TRBJ1-6; possible D gene TRBD1, 5 bases. CDR3 size: 18 residues. The V and J ends lost 3 bases and 6 bases respectively, with 21 bases between them. Germline assignment: CDR1 LNHDA and CDR2 SQIVND (reference sequence). The CDR3 reads CASSIKARGADGNSPLHF. CDR3 in DNA: TGTGCCAGTAGTATTAAGGCCCGGGGCGCGGACGGTAATTCACCCCTCCACTTT.

The chain couples TRBV5-5 to TRBJ1-2; tentative D call: TRBD1 (5 bases). The germline V and J ends were trimmed by 0 bases and 2 bases, with 11 bases remaining between them. The germline V gene encodes CDR1 SGHKS and CDR2 YYEKEE (reference sequence). CDR3 length: 15 residues. The CDR3 reads CASSLGGVLNYGYTF. CDR3 nucleotides: TGTGCCAGCAGCTTGGGAGGGGTTTTGAACTATGGCTACACCTTC.

V is TRBV4-3 and J is TRBJ2-5; D not certain. CDR1 and CDR2 (germline): LGHNA, YSLEER. There are 15 residues in the CDR3. Trimming left V 1 base short and J 0 bases short, with 9 bases between. CDR3 bases: TGCGCCAGCAGCCAAGGGGCTGTGTACCAAGAGACCCAGTACTTC. Residues: CASSQGAVYQETQYF.

The rearrangement links TRBV7-9 to TRBJ2-7; TRBD1 might be the D (5 bases). With 0 bases removed from V and 3 bases from J, the gap between germline ends came to 9 bases. This CDR3 contains 14 residues. Germline CDR1 SEHNR, CDR2 FQNEAQ (reference sequence). CDR3: CASSLALQDYEQYF. In DNA, the CDR3 is TGTGCCAGCAGCTTAGCCCTACAGGACTACGAGCAGTACTTC. Supplemented by reference TRBV7-9 and TRBJ2-7, the full variable domain reads DTGVSQNPRHKITKRGQNVTFRCDPISEHNRLYWYRQTLGQGPEFLTYFQNEAQLEKSRLLSDRFSAERPKGSFSTLEIQRTEQGDSAMYLCASSLALQDYEQYFGPGTRLTVT.

This chain's CDR3 is CASSELGMTDTQYF. Written as DNA, the CDR3 is TGTGCCAGCAGTGAATTGGGGATGACAGATACGCAGTATTTT. The chain has TRBV2 and TRBJ2-3, with no clear D. Germline V gene sequence: CDR1 SNHLY, CDR2 FYNNEI. This CDR3 is built from 14 residues. V was cut by 2 bases and J by 3 bases, with 9 bases left in between.

The chain employs TRBV7-2 and TRBJ2-1; 7 nucleotides agree with TRBD2. The CDR3 covers 15 residues. J lost 5 bases, V lost 1 base, and 5 bases had no gene match. Germline V lookup: CDR1 SGHTA, CDR2 FQGNSA. The chain's CDR3 is CASSLVGLADNEQFF. CDR3 coding DNA: TGTGCCAGCAGCTTAGTAGGGCTAGCGGACAATGAGCAGTTCTTC.

The chain recombines TRBV19 with TRBJ1-5, with TRBD1 matching over 7 bases. Trimming cost V 0 bases and J 3 bases; bases outside gene matches: 5. The CDR3 runs to 16 residues. The germline V gene encodes CDR1 LNHDA and CDR2 SQIVND (reference sequence). Written as DNA, the CDR3 is TGTGCCAGTAGTATAGATGGGGGACAGCTCAATCAGCCCCAGCATTTT. Translation gives CASSIDGGQLNQPQHF.

The chain recombines TRBV29-1 with TRBJ2-7, with D uncertain. The length of the CDR3 is 12 residues. V dropped 1 base and J dropped 2 bases, with 6 bases sitting between them. Germline values: CDR1 SQVTM, CDR2 ANQGSEA. The CDR3 loop is CSVEVPPYEQYF. The CDR3 region has the DNA TGCAGCGTTGAAGTACCGCCCTACGAGCAGTACTTC.

The V gene is TRBV20-1, the J gene TRBJ2-7, with D unclear. V was clipped by 3 bases and J by 2 bases, with 5 bases between them. Germline V gives CDR1 DFQATT, CDR2 SNEGSKA (reference sequence). The CDR3 covers 11 residues. For the CDR3, the DNA is TGCAGTGCTAGTACGGCCTACGAGCAGTACTTC. Its protein product is CSASTAYEQYF.

The chain links TRBV7-9 to TRBJ1-2, with D tentatively TRBD1 (5 bases). Germline values: CDR1 SEHNR, CDR2 FQNEAQ (reference sequence). This CDR3 is 15 amino acids long. V was clipped by 1 base and J by 2 bases, with 11 bases between them. CDR3 DNA: TGTGCCAGCAGCTTAGTTGGGGGAGCCAACTATGGCTACACCTTC. Encoded protein: CASSLVGGANYGYTF.

The chain carries TRBV13 and TRBJ2-1; D call uncertain. Trimming cost V 4 bases and J 5 bases, with 12 bases left between them. CDR3 length: 14 residues. Germline CDR1 is PRHDT and CDR2 is FYEKMQ (reference sequence). In DNA, the CDR3 is TGTGCCAGCAGCTCTTCCCCTGGGGACAATGAGCAGTTCTTC. It encodes CASSSSPGDNEQFF.

The chain employs TRBV6-4 and TRBJ2-3; weak D call: TRBD1 (5 bases). Trimming took 4 bases from V and 9 from J, leaving 14 bases between them. This CDR3 is 13 amino acids long. The germline gives CDR1 MRHNA, CDR2 SNTAGT. The CDR3 loop is CASSAGTWGTQYF. The CDR3, as DNA: TGTGCCAGCAGTGCAGGTACCTGGGGCACGCAGTATTTT.

The J gene is TRBJ2-3, the V gene TRBV28; 8 nucleotides agree with TRBD2. Trimming cost V 5 bases and J 0 bases; bases outside gene matches: 7. This CDR3 comprises 16 residues. The V gene's germline CDR1 is MDHEN and CDR2 SYDVKM. The CDR3 sequence is CASSPGGGSSTDTQYF. In DNA, the CDR3 is TGTGCCAGCAGTCCCGGCGGGGGGAGTAGCACAGATACGCAGTATTTT.